This T cell receptor beta chain was captured by sequencing in a study of blood T cell repertoires in COVID-19. Looking at the study overall: Samples taken during acute and convalescent COVID-19 were collected in the United States, Italy and Spain.

Original handling: Amplification of reference gene primers provided the estimated nucleated cell counts. Method: immunoSEQ multiplex PCR; TCRdb's copy keeps in-frame clones and lacks some. Clone size and V and J calls were adopted from that table, with D and trimming inferred from the DNA. The repertoire consists of some 140,000 clones, with over 70% occurring once and the leading ten covering over 15%. Germline CDR1 reads SGHNT; CDR2 reads YYREEE (reference sequence). V trimming: 0 bases; J trimming: 4 bases; junction bases outside the gene matches: 8. The CDR3 loop spans 16 amino acids. This TCR came from a man at least 80 years old with acute or convalescent COVID-19. The material sequenced was peripheral blood. The J gene is TRBJ1-1, the V gene TRBV5-4; TRBD1 aligns across 8 bases. CDR3 in amino acids: CASSLGAGGVSTEAFF. CDR3 in DNA: TGTGCCAGCAGCTTGGGGGCAGGGGGCGTTAGCACTGAAGCTTTCTTT.